Below are 21 T cell receptor beta chains sequenced from a single sample in a study of technical replicates of blood from a few donors (dated by TCRdb to 2016 to 2017). Library preparation was by the immunoSEQ multiplex PCR assay. TCRdb's version of the immuneACCESS table is confined to in-frame rearrangements and falls short of the full clone set. An unresolved V gene accounts for under half of the shortfall where checked; the remainder is of unknown origin. A total of around 70,000 clones appear in this sample, roughly 94% of them only once. The ten top clones hold approximately 0.4% of the sample. Sequenced input: T cells isolated from PBMCs. These receptors all stem from a human donor in good health.

CDR3 protein: CASANRDRGKEQYF. In DNA, the CDR3 is TGTGCCAGCGCAAACCGGGACAGGGGGAAAGAGCAGTACTTC. This chain links TRBV27 with TRBJ2-7, with 11 positions matching TRBD1. V was pared by 8 bases and J by 7 bases, with 10 bases of the junction left unmatched. CDR3 size: 14 residues. The V gene's germline CDR1 is MNHEY and CDR2 SMNVEV (reference sequence).

The genes are TRBV9 and TRBJ2-3; 9 bases map to TRBD2. The CDR3 loop spans 14 amino acids. V shed 4 bases, J shed 4 bases, and the junction held 4 bases outside the gene matches. CDR1 is SGDLS and CDR2 is YYNGEE in the germline V gene. CDR3 in amino acids: CASSLGLASDTQYF. The CDR3 DNA reads TGTGCCAGCAGCCTCGGACTAGCGTCAGATACGCAGTATTTT.

J is TRBJ1-1 and V is TRBV30; TRBD1 agrees at 8 bases. CDR3 length: 16 residues. V shed 1 base, J shed 0 bases, and the junction held 7 bases outside the gene matches. In germline, CDR1 is GTSNPN, CDR2 SVGIG (reference sequence). As DNA, the CDR3 is TGTGCCTGGAGTGCTTTGACAGGGGTTGTGAACACTGAAGCTTTCTTT. It codes for CAWSALTGVVNTEAFF. Based on the CDR3 plus reference TRBV30 and TRBJ1-1, the full variable domain is SQTIHQWPATLVQPVGSPLSLECTVEGTSNPNLYWYRQAAGRGLQLLFYSVGIGQISSEVPQNLSASRPQDRQFILSSKKLLLSDSGFYLCAWSALTGVVNTEAFFGQGTRLTVV.

J is TRBJ2-5 and V is TRBV5-1; D is unresolved. Germline CDR1 is SGHRS and CDR2 is YFSETQ. V lost 0 bases to trimming and J lost 1 base, with 10 bases between them. The CDR3 sequence is 15 residues long. The CDR3 region has the DNA TGCGCCAGCAGCTTGGACGACACCGTCCAAGAGACCCAGTACTTC. Its translation is CASSLDDTVQETQYF. Combining the CDR3 with reference TRBV5-1 and TRBJ2-5 gives the whole variable domain KAGVTQTPRYLIKTRGQQVTLSCSPISGHRSVSWYQQTPGQGLQFLFEYFSETQRNKGNFPGRFSGRQFSNSRSEMNVSTLELGDSALYLCASSLDDTVQETQYFGPGTRLLVL.

The genes are TRBV6-6 and TRBJ2-7; 13 nucleotides match TRBD2. From germline, CDR1 is MNHNY and CDR2 SVGAGI (reference sequence). Trimming removed 4 bases from V and 1 base from J; junction bases left unmatched: 4. The CDR3 has 16 amino acids. The CDR3, as DNA: TGTGCCAGCAGTTCCTCGGGACTAGCGGGATCCTACGAGCAGTACTTC. It yields the protein CASSSSGLAGSYEQYF.

The chain employs TRBV21-1 and TRBJ2-7; the table's TRBD1 call for D was not verified on the DNA. TRBV21-1 constitutes a pseudogene. The CDR3 totals 17 residues. The CDR3 loop reads CASSKGGTVSLGYEQYF. CDR3 coding DNA: TGTGCCAGCAGCAAAGGGGGGACAGTGTCCCTCGGCTACGAGCAGTACTTC.

This clone has only one observation. J is TRBJ2-2 and V is TRBV23-1; 7 nucleotides align to TRBD1. TRBV23-1 qualifies as an ORF whose function is uncertain. After removal of 6 bases from V and 5 bases from J, the junction contained 3 bases not matched to a gene. The CDR3 covers 13 residues. The CDR3 reads CASRDRRTGELFF. The CDR3 DNA is TGCGCCAGCAGGGACAGGAGAACCGGGGAGCTGTTTTTT.

The chain has TRBV30 and TRBJ2-7; the match to TRBD1 covers 9 bases. The CDR3 loop spans 14 amino acids. Germline trimming cut 2 bases from V and 5 bases from J; bases unmatched to any gene: 7. Per germline, CDR1 GTSNPN and CDR2 SVGIG (reference sequence). DNA of the CDR3: TGTGCCTGGAGTCCCGGGACAGGGATCAACGAGCAGTACTTC. Translated, it gives CAWSPGTGINEQYF.

J is TRBJ2-7 and V is TRBV14, with D tentatively TRBD1 (6 bases). This CDR3 has 15 amino acids. Germline values: CDR1 SGHDN, CDR2 FVKESK. The V end lost 0 bases, the J end lost 6 bases, and 15 bases lay between the germline ends. Here the CDR3 DNA reads TGTGCCAGCAGCCAAGATGCTACAGGGCCACGCGAGCAGTACTTC. Its translation: CASSQDATGPREQYF.

The chain links TRBV7-4 to TRBJ1-5; TRBD1 is a possible D gene (5 bases). This CDR3 is 19 amino acids long. CDR1 is SGHVT, CDR2 SQSDAQ, per germline. The V end lost 7 bases, the J end lost 5 bases, and 30 bases lay between the germline ends. CDR3 nucleotide sequence: TGTGCCAGCACCTTCCCCTACGGACTGACCGGGGGACGGGATCAGCCCCAGCATTTT. Translated: CASTFPYGLTGGRDQPQHF.

The V gene is TRBV7-7, the J gene TRBJ2-1; 10 bases line up with TRBD1. Germline V gene lookup returns CDR1 SSHAT and CDR2 FNYEAQ (reference sequence). This CDR3 is 13 amino acids long. Germline trimming cut 5 bases from V and 7 bases from J; bases unmatched to any gene: 2. The CDR3 here is CASSLGQGNEQFF. In nucleotides, the CDR3 is TGTGCCAGCAGCCTGGGACAGGGGAATGAGCAGTTCTTC.

The rearrangement links TRBV6-5 to TRBJ2-1; perhaps TRBD2 as D (6 bases). V lost 4 bases and J 8 bases, leaving 15 bases between the germline ends. Germline V gene sequence: CDR1 MNHEY, CDR2 SVGAGI. The CDR3 is made up of 14 amino acids. The CDR3 reads CASSWGESGDEQFF. The CDR3 bases are TGTGCCAGCAGTTGGGGGGAATCAGGAGATGAGCAGTTCTTC.

The chain links TRBV7-2 to TRBJ1-5; TRBD1 matches 7 bases. This CDR3 is 14 amino acids long. Germline CDR1 is SGHTA and CDR2 is FQGNSA. Losses at the gene ends were 5 bases for V and 4 bases for J; bases not matched to a gene: 5. In DNA form, the CDR3 reads TGTGCCAGCAGCCGGGACAGCGGAAATCAGCCCCAGCATTTT. The encoded protein is CASSRDSGNQPQHF. The full variable domain, in which reference TRBV7-2 and TRBJ1-5 provide the parts outside the CDR3, is GAGVSQSPSNKVTEKGKDVELRCDPISGHTALYWYRQSLGQGLEFLIYFQGNSAPDKSGLPSDRFSAERTGGSVSTLTIQRTQQEDSAVYLCASSRDSGNQPQHFGDGTRLSIL.

The CDR3 nucleotides read TGTGCCAGCAGGGGGGGTTACACTGAAGCTTTCTTT. Protein sequence: CASRGGYTEAFF. The chain couples TRBV6-1 to TRBJ1-1; TRBD1 might be the D (5 bases). CDR3 length: 12 amino acids. The V end was cut by 6 bases, the J end by 3 bases, with 8 bases between. Looked up from germline, CDR1 is MNHNS and CDR2 is SASEGT.

CDR3 in DNA: TGCGCCAGCAGTGAGTCAGGGGGCCCCTACGAGCAGTACTTC. It codes for CASSESGGPYEQYF. The rearrangement uses TRBV10-1 and TRBJ2-7; 7 bases are a match to TRBD1. The CDR3 sequence is 14 residues long. Germline loops: CDR1 WNHNN, CDR2 SYGVQD (reference sequence). The J segment lost 2 bases and the V segment lost 0 bases, leaving 1 base of the junction unmatched.

The V gene is TRBV6-1, the J gene TRBJ2-1; no definite D call. Germline CDR1 is MNHNS and CDR2 is SASEGT. There are 11 residues in the CDR3. V dropped 5 bases and J dropped 8 bases, with 7 bases sitting between them. The CDR3 protein is CASSNTDEQFF. The CDR3 DNA reads as TGTGCCAGCAGTAATACTGATGAGCAGTTCTTC.

This clone was picked up one time. The V gene is TRBV6-6, the J gene TRBJ2-7; D gene ambiguous. The germline V gene has CDR1 MNHNY and CDR2 SVGAGI (reference sequence). This CDR3 has 12 amino acids. V was cut by 4 bases and J by 9 bases, with 13 bases left in between. In DNA, the CDR3 is TGTGCCAGCAGTTCCTCCCCGGTCGGGCAGTACTTC. Its protein product is CASSSSPVGQYF.

V gene TRBV11-3 combines with J gene TRBJ2-1; 13 bases are shared with TRBD2. Germline V gene data show CDR1 as SGHNT and CDR2 as YENEEA. The CDR3 is 16 amino acids. V lost 5 bases and J lost 5; bases outside the gene matches: 6. This CDR3 reads CASSHGTSGTDNEQFF. As DNA, the CDR3 is TGTGCCAGCAGCCATGGGACTAGCGGGACGGACAATGAGCAGTTCTTC.

The J gene is TRBJ2-1, the V gene TRBV5-6, with 10 bases aligning to TRBD2. The CDR3 covers 15 residues. J was trimmed by 6 bases and V by 0 bases; bases with no gene match: 3. Germline V gives CDR1 SGHDT, CDR2 YYEEEE. CDR3 loop: CASSLALAGFNEQFF. Written as DNA, the CDR3 is TGTGCCAGCAGCTTGGCACTAGCGGGATTCAATGAGCAGTTCTTC. Based on the CDR3 plus reference TRBV5-6 and TRBJ2-1, the full variable domain is DAGVTQSPTHLIKTRGQQVTLRCSPKSGHDTVSWYQQALGQGPQFIFQYYEEEERQRGNFPDRFSGHQFPNYSSELNVNALLLGDSALYLCASSLALAGFNEQFFGPGTRLTVL.

This chain uses TRBV10-3 with TRBJ2-7; no clear D gene. The CDR3 is made up of 15 amino acids. The germline V gene encodes CDR1 ENHRY and CDR2 SYGVKD. V was pared by 2 bases and J by 2 bases, with 13 bases between. The CDR3 reads CAISEVAPQPYEQYF. The CDR3 region has the DNA TGTGCCATCAGTGAGGTGGCTCCACAACCCTACGAGCAGTACTTC.

The rearrangement uses TRBV27 and TRBJ2-7; TRBD2 matches at 15 bases. Germline values: CDR1 MNHEY, CDR2 SMNVEV (reference sequence). The CDR3 totals 16 residues. The V and J ends lost 5 bases and 3 bases, in that order; junction bases with no gene match: 5. In DNA form, the CDR3 reads TGTGCCAGCAGTGTTGGACTAGCGGGAGGGAACTACGAGCAGTACTTC. It yields the protein CASSVGLAGGNYEQYF.